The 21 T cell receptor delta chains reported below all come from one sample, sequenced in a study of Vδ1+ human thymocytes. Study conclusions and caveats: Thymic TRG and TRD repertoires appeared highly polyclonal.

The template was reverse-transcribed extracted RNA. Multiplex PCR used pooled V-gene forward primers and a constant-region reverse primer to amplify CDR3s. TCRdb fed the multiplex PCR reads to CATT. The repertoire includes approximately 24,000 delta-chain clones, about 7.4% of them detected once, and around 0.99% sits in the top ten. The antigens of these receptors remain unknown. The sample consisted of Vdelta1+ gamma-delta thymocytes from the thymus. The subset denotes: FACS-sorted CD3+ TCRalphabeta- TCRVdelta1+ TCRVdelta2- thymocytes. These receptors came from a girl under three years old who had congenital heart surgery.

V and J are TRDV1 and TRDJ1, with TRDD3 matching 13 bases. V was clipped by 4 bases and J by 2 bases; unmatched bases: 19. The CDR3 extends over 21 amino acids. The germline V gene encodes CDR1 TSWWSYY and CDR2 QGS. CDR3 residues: CALGVNILPPLLGDTTDKLIF. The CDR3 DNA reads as TGTGCTCTTGGGGTCAATATCCTTCCTCCCCTACTGGGGGATACGACCGATAAACTCATCTTT.

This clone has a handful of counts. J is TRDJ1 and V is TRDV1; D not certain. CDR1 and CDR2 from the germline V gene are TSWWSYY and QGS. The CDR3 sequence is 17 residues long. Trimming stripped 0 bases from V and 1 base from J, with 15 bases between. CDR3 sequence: CALGELASRILTDKLIF. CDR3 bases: TGTGCTCTTGGGGAACTCGCCTCGCGTATTCTCACCGATAAACTCATCTTT.

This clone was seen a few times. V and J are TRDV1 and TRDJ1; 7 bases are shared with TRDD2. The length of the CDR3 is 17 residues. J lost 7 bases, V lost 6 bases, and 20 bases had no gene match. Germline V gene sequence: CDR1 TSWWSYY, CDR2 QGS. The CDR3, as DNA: TGTGCTCTTGGACCACAATTCCTACGGTGGGGTAGTGGTAAACTCATCTTT. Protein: CALGPQFLRWGSGKLIF.

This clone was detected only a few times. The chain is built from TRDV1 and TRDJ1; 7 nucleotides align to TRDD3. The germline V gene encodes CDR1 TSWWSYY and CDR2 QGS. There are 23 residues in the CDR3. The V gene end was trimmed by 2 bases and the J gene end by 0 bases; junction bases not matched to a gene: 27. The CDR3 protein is CALGEWGQTGAGGRTLNTDKLIF. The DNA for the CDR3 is TGTGCTCTTGGGGAATGGGGTCAGACTGGAGCTGGGGGCCGAACCCTTAACACCGATAAACTCATCTTT.

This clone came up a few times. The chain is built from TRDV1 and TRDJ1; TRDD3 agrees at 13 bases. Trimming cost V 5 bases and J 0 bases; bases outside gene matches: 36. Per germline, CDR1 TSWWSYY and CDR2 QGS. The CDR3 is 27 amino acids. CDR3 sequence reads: CALGSSGRHFPANLLGDTQWDTDKLIF. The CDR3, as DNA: TGTGCTCTTGGGTCCTCGGGGAGGCACTTCCCCGCAAACCTACTGGGGGATACGCAATGGGACACCGATAAACTCATCTTT.

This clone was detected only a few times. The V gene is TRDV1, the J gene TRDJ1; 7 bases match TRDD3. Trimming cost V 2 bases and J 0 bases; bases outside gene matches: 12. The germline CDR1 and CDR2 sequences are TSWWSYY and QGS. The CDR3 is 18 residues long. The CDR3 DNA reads TGTGCTCTTGGGGAAGAAAGGAGGGGGGGATCGCACACCGATAAACTCATCTTT. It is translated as CALGEERRGGSHTDKLIF.

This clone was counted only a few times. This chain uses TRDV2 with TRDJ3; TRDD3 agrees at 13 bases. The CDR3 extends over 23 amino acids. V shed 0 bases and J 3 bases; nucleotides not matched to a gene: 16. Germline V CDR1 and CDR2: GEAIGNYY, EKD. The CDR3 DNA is TGTGCCTGTGACACCAACCAACCATATACTGGGGGATACGCAAACTGGGACACCCGACAGATGTTTTTC. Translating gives CACDTNQPYTGGYANWDTRQMFF.

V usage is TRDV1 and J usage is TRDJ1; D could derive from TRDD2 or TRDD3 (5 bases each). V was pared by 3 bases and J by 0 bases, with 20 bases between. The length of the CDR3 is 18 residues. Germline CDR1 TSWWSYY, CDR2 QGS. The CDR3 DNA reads TGTGCTCTTGGGGACGCCTTCTCAATCCTGGGTTACACCGATAAACTCATCTTT. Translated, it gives CALGDAFSILGYTDKLIF.

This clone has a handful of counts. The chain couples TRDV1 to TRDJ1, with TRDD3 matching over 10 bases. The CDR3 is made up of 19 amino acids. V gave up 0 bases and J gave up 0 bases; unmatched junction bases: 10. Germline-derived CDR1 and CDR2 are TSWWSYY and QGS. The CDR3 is CALGELWGIPTPYTDKLIF. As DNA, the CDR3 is TGTGCTCTTGGGGAACTGTGGGGGATACCAACTCCGTACACCGATAAACTCATCTTT.

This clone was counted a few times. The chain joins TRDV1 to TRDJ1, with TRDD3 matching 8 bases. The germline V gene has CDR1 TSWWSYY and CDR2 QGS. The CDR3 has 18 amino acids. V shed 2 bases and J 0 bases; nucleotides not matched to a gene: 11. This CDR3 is CALGECFPGGPYTDKLIF. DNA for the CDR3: TGTGCTCTTGGGGAATGTTTCCCTGGGGGACCCTACACCGATAAACTCATCTTT.

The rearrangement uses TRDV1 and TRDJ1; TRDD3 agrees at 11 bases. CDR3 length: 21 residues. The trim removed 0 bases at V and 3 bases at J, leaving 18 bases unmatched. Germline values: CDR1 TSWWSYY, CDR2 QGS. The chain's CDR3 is CALGELCSPRTAGGYPDKLIF. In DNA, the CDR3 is TGTGCTCTTGGGGAACTTTGCTCCCCTCGTACAGCTGGGGGATACCCCGATAAACTCATCTTT.

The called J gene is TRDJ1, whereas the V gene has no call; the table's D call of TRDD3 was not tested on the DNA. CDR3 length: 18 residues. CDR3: CALGELPQALGDRWELIF. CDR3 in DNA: TGTGCTCTTGGGGAACTCCCGCAGGCACTGGGGGATAGGTGGGAACTCATCTTT.

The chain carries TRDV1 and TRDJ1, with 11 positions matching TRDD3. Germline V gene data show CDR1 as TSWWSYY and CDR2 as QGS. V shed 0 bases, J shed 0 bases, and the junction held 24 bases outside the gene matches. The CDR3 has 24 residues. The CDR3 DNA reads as TGTGCTCTTGGGGAACTGTATCTGGGCTCTACGTTGGGGGATACGCCCCCGTACACCGATAAACTCATCTTT. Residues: CALGELYLGSTLGDTPPYTDKLIF.

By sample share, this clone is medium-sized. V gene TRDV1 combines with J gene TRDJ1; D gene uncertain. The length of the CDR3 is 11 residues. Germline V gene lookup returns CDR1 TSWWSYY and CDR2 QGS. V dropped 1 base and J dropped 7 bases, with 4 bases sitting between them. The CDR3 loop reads CALGERAKLIF. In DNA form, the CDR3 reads TGTGCTCTTGGGGAACGTGCTAAACTCATCTTT.

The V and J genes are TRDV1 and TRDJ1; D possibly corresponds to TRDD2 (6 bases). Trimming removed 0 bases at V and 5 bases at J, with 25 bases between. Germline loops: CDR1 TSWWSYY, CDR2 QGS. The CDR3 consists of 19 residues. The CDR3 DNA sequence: TGTGCTCTTGGGGAACTGAAGATGCCTTCCCGCAATCGATCAGATAAACTCATCTTT. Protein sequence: CALGELKMPSRNRSDKLIF.

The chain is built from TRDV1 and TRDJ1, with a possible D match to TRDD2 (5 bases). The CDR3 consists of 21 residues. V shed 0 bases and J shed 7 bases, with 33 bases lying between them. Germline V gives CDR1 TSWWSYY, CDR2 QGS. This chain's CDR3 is CALGELASGEDPIRAFGKLIF. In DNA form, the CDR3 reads TGTGCTCTTGGGGAACTAGCTAGTGGCGAGGATCCGATCCGGGCCTTCGGTAAACTCATCTTT.

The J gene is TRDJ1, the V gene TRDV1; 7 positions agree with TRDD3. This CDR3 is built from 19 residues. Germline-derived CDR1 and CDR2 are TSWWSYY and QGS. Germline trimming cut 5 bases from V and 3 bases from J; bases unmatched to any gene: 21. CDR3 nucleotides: TGTGCTCTTGGGATACCGATCCAACTGGGGATCAAGGCACCCGATAAACTCATCTTT. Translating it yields CALGIPIQLGIKAPDKLIF.

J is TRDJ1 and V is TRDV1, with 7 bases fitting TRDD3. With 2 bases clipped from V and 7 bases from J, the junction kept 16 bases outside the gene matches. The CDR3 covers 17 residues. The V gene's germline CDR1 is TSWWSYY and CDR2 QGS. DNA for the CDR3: TGTGCTCTTGGGGAATTCACCGGTGGGGGACTACTAACTAAACTCATCTTT. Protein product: CALGEFTGGGLLTKLIF.

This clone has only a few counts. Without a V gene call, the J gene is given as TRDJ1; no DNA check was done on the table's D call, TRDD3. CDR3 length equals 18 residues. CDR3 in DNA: TGTGCTCTTGGGGAACTAGAGGGATCACTGGGACCCGCCGATAAACTCATCTTT. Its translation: CALGELEGSLGPADKLIF.

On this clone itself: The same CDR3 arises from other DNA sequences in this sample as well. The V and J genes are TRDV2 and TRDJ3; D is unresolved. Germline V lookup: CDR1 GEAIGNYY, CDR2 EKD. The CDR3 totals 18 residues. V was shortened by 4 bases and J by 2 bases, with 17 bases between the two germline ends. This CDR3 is CACDTGIPPPWDTRQMFF. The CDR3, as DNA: TGTGCCTGTGATACCGGAATACCTCCCCCCTGGGACACCCGACAGATGTTTTTC.

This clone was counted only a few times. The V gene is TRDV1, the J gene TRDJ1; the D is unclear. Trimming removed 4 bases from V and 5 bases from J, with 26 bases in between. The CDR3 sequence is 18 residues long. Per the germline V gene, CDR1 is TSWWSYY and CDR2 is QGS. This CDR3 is CALGASLPALDATDKLIF. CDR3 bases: TGTGCTCTTGGGGCTTCACTACCTGCCCTCGATGCGACAGATAAACTCATCTTT.